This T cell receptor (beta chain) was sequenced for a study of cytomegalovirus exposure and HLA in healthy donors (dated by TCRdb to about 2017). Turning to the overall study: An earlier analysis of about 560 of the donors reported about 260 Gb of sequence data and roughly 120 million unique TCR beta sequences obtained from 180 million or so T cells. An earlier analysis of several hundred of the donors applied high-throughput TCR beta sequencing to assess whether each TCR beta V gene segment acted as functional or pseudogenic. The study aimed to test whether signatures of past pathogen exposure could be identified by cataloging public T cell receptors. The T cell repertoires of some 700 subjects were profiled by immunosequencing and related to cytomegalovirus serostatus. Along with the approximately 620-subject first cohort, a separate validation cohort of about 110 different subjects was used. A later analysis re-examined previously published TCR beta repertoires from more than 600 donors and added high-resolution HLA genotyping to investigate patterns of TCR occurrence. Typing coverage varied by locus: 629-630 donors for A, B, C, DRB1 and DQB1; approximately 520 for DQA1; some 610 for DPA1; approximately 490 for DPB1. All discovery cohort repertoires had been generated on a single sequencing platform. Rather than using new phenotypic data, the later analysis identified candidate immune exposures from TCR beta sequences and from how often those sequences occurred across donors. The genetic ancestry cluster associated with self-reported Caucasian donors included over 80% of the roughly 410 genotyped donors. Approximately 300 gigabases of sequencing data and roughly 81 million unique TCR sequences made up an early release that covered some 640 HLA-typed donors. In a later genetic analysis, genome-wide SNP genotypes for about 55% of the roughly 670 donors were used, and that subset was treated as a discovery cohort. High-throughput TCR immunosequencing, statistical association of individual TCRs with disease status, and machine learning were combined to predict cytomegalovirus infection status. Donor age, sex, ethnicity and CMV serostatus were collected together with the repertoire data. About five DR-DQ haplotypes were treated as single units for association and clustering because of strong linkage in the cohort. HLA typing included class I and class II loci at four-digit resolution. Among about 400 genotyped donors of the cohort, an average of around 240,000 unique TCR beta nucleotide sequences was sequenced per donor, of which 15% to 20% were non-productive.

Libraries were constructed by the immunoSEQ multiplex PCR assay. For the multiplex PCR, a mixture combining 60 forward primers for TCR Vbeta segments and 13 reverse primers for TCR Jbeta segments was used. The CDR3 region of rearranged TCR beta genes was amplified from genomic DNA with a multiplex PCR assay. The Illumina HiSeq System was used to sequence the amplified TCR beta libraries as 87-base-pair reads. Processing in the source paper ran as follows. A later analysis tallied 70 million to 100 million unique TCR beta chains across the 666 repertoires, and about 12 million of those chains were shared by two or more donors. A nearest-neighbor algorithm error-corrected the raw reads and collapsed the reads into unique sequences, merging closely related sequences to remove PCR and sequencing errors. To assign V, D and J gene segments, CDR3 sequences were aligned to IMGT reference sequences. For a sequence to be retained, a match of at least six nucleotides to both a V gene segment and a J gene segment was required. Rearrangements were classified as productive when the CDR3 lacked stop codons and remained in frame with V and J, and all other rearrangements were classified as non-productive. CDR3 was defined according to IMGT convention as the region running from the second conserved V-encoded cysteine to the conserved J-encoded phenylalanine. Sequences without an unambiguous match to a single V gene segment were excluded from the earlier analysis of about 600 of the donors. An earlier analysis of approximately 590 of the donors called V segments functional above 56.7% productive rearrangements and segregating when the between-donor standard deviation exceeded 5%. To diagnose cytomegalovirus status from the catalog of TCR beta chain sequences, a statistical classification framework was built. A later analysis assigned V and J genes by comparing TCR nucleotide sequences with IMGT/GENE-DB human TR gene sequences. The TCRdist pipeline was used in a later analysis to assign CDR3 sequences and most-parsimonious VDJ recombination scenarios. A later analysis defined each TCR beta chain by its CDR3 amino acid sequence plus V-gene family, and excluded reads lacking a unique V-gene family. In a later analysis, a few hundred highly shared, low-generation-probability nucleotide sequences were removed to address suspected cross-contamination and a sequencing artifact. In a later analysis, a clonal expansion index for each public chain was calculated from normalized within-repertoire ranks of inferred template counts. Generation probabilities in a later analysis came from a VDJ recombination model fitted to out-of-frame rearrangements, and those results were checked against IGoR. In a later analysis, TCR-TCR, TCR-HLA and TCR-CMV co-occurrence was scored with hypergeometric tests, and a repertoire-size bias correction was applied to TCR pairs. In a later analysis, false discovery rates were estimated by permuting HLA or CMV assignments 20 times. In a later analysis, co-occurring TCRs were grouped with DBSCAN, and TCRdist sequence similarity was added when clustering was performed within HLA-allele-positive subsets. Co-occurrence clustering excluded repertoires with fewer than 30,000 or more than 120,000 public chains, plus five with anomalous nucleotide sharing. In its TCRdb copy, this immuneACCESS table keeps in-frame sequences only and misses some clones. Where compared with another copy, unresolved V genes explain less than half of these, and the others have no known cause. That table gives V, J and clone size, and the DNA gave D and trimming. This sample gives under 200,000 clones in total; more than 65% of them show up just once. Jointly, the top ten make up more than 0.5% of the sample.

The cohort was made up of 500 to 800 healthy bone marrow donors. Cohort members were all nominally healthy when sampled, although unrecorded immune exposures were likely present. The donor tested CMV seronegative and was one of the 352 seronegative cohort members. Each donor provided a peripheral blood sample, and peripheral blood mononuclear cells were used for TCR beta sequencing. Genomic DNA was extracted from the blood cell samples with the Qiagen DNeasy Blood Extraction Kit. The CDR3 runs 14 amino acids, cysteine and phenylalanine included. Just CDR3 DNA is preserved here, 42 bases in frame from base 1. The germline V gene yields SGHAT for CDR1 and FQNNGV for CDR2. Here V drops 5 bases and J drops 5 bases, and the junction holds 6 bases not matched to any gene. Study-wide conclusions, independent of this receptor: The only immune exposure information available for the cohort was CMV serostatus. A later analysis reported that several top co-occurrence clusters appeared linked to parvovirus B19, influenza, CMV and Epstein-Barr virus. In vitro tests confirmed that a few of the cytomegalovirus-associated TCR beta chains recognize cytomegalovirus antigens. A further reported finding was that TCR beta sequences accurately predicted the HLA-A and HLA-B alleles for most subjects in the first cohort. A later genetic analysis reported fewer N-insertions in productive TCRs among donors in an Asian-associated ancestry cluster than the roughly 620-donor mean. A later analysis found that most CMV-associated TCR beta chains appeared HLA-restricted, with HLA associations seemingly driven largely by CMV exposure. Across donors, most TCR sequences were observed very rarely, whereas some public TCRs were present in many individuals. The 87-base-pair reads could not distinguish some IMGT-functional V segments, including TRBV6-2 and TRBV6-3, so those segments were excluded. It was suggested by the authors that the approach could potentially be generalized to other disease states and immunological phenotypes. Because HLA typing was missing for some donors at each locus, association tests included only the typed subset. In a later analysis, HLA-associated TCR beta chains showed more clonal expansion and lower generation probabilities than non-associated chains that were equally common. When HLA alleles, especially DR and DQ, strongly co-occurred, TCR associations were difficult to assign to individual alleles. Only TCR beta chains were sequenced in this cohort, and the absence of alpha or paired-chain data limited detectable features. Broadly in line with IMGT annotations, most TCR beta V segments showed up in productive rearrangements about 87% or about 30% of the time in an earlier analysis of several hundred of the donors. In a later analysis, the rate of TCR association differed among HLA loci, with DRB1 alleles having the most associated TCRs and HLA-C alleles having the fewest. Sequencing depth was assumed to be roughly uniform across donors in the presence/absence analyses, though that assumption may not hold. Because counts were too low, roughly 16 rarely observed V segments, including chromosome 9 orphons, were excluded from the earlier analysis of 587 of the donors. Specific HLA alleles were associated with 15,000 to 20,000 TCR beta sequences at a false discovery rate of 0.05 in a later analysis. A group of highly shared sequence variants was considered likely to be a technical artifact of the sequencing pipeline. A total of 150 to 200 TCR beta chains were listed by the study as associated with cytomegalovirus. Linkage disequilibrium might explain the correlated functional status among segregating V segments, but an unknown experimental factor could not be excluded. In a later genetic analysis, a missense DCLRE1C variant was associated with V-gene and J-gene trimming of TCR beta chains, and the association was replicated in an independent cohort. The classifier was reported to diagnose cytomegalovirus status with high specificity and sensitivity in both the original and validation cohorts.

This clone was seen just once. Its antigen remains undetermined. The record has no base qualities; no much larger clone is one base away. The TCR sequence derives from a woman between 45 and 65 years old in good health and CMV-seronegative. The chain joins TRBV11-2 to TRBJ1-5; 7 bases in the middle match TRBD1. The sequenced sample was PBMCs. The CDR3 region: CASSMTGIYQPQHF. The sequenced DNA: TGTGCCAGCAGCATGACAGGGATCTATCAGCCCCAGCATTTT.